This TCR beta chain was observed in a study of blood T cell repertoires in COVID-19 (TCRdb year 2020). For the wider study: Samples from collaborators originated in the United States, Italy and Spain and spanned both the acute and convalescent phases of COVID-19. A de-identified subject ID, COVID-19 status, age in years and sex were almost always included in the sample metadata. The repertoires were made available in a free public database intended to serve as a resource for research on the immune response to SARS-CoV-2. Samples were obtained from the ongoing ImmuneRACE study (first 160 participants) and from 1,000 to 1,500 subjects provided by 6 global collaborators. Where available, HLA class I and class II types were taken from metadata supplied by the sample provider and were not determined by assay-based typing. Deeply sampled blood TCRbeta repertoires from subjects exposed to, actively infected with, or recovered from COVID-19 were included in the dataset. The prospective study material was composed of cDNA or gDNA derived from T cells, B-cell-depleted T cells, or PBMCs. Results the study describes overall, beyond this receptor: How much clinical and demographic metadata was included differed by source and by participant, and the metadata was provided uncurated.

The immunoSEQ Assay, a bias-controlled multiplex PCR, was used to amplify TCRbeta CDR3 regions from genomic DNA. Per the original workflow: The number of nucleated cells in each sample was estimated by amplification of reference gene primers within the assay. To quantify the absolute abundance of each unique TCRbeta CDR3 rearrangement, sequence reads were collapsed and filtered. For each sample, productive Simpson clonality was calculated by taking the square root of Simpson's diversity index across productive rearrangements. The source is immuneACCESS, and TCRdb retained only in-frame sequences with V and J called. Part of the clones is not carried over; for the studies checked, unresolved V genes explain less than half of this, and the remainder is unexplained. The V and J calls and the clone size are those of that table, but D and trimming were determined from the DNA. The sample table holds fewer than 85,000 clones, of which around 91% were seen once. The biggest ten clones account for 7.5% to 9.5% of the sample.

For this clone: Its antigen target is currently unknown. It has no much larger one-base neighbor in the sample; base qualities were not kept.

The collaborating institutions used their own protocols to collect whole blood in K2EDTA tubes. For TCRbeta analysis, collaborators shipped samples in one of three forms: frozen whole blood, isolated PBMCs, or DNA extracted from either of those sample types. Here V drops 5 bases and J drops 0 bases, and the junction holds 6 bases not matched to any gene. Counted from cysteine to phenylalanine, this CDR3 has 15 amino acids. Just CDR3 DNA is preserved here, 45 bases in frame from base 1. CDR1 and CDR2 were assigned from the germline V gene (reference sequence) as LNHDA and SQIVND. This receptor was obtained from a human donor in a cohort sampled during active COVID-19. The sequencing sample was made of peripheral blood. The chain employs TRBV19 and TRBJ1-2; TRBD1 lines up with 7 middle nucleotides. The CDR3 here reads CASSARQGPNYGYTF. The DNA sequence is TGTGCCAGTAGTGCGAGACAGGGCCCTAACTATGGCTACACCTTC.